The 20 T cell receptor beta chains given below trace back to one sample, sequenced in a study of blood T cell repertoires in COVID-19. The table came from immunoSEQ multiplex PCR; TCRdb's copy has only in-frame clones and leaves some out. The table includes 150,000 to 200,000 clones, more than 70% detected once. The source material was peripheral blood. The receptors stem from a man aged 60 to 75 with acute or convalescent COVID-19.

This chain joins TRBV7-2 and TRBJ1-3, with 7 nucleotides matching TRBD1. The CDR3 loop spans 17 amino acids. CDR1 SGHTA and CDR2 FQGNSA come from the germline V gene. With 5 bases clipped from V and 1 base from J, the junction kept 11 bases outside the gene matches. CDR3 residues: CASSLRWDRVSGNTIYF. For the CDR3, the DNA is TGTGCCAGCAGCCTCAGGTGGGACAGAGTATCTGGAAACACCATATATTTT.

This rearrangement joins TRBV7-9 to TRBJ2-2, with TRBD2 identical over 8 bases. CDR1 and CDR2 from the germline V gene are SEHNR and FQNEAQ (reference sequence). V gave up 5 bases and J gave up 7 bases; unmatched junction bases: 15. The CDR3 spans 17 residues. CDR3 region: CASSRGGFGGFGGELFF. CDR3 bases: TGTGCCAGCAGCCGCGGGGGGTTCGGGGGCTTCGGCGGGGAGCTGTTTTTT.

J is TRBJ1-1 and V is TRBV5-1; tentatively, D is TRBD1 (5 bases). In germline, CDR1 is SGHRS, CDR2 YFSETQ. The CDR3 has 13 amino acids. V shed 5 bases and J shed 7 bases, with 15 bases lying between them. Here the CDR3 DNA reads TGCGCCAGCAGTGCGCTTGGGGGGAATGAAGCTTTCTTT. Amino acids: CASSALGGNEAFF.

This chain links TRBV6-5 with TRBJ1-2; a possible D gene is TRBD1 (6 bases). CDR1 and CDR2 from the germline V gene are MNHEY and SVGAGI. This CDR3 comprises 12 residues. Trimming took off 6 bases at V and 4 bases at J, with 9 bases between the two ends. CDR3: CASRTGTYGYTF. For the CDR3, the DNA is TGTGCCAGCAGAACAGGGACCTATGGCTACACCTTC.

The chain combines TRBV18 with TRBJ1-5; no definite D call. The germline V gene encodes CDR1 KGHSH and CDR2 LQKENI. This CDR3 spans 13 amino acids. The V gene lost 2 bases and the J gene lost 5 bases, with 7 bases spanning the gap. CDR3 bases: TGTGCCAGCTCACCAGGGCAAGATCAGCCCCAGCATTTT. The encoded protein is CASSPGQDQPQHF.

This CDR3 reads CASKERDFMNTEAFF. CDR3 bases: TGTGCCAGCAAGGAACGGGACTTTATGAACACTGAAGCTTTCTTT. The chain joins TRBV2 to TRBJ1-1, with a tentative D call TRBD1 (5 bases). V was clipped by 7 bases and J by 0 bases, with 15 bases between them. CDR1 is SNHLY and CDR2 is FYNNEI in the germline V gene. The CDR3 spans 15 residues.

This clone was counted once. This sequence joins TRBV18 and TRBJ1-2; unclear D gene. This CDR3 is built from 12 residues. Per the germline V gene, CDR1 is KGHSH and CDR2 is LQKENI. The ends were cut back, 5 bases at V and 5 bases at J, with 9 bases in the middle. CDR3 in amino acids: CASSESEYGYTF. CDR3 coding DNA: TGTGCCAGCTCAGAGTCTGAGTATGGCTACACCTTC. Looking up the rest from reference TRBV18 and TRBJ1-2 gives the full variable domain: NAGVMQNPRHLVRRRGQEARLRCSPMKGHSHVYWYRQLPEEGLKFMVYLQKENIIDESGMPKERFSAEFPKEGPSILRIQQVVRGDSAAYFCASSESEYGYTFGSGTRLTVV.

The chain has TRBV5-1 and TRBJ1-2; 9 nucleotides line up with TRBD1. With 2 bases clipped from V and 3 bases from J, the junction kept 5 bases outside the gene matches. The germline V gene has CDR1 SGHRS and CDR2 YFSETQ. CDR3 length: 15 amino acids. CDR3 nucleotides: TGCGCCAGCAGCTTCGCGGGACAGGGCGACTATGGCTACACCTTC. It is translated as CASSFAGQGDYGYTF.

The V and J genes are TRBV2 and TRBJ2-2, with D possibly being TRBD1 (5 bases). Trimming pared 6 bases from V and 5 bases from J, leaving 13 bases between. The germline V gene has CDR1 SNHLY and CDR2 FYNNEI. The CDR3 length is 14 residues. This CDR3 reads CASSGQRITGELFF. Written as DNA, the CDR3 is TGTGCCAGCAGCGGACAAAGAATTACCGGGGAGCTGTTTTTT.

This rearrangement joins TRBV11-2 to TRBJ1-1, with D possibly TRBD1 on 5 matching bases. The CDR3 runs 14 residues. Trimming took 2 bases from V and 1 from J, leaving 8 bases between them. Germline lookup yields CDR1 SGHAT and CDR2 FQNNGV. CDR3 sequence: CASSLSQGNTEAFF. In DNA form, the CDR3 reads TGTGCCAGCAGCTTATCCCAGGGGAACACTGAAGCTTTCTTT.

The chain employs TRBV5-1 and TRBJ2-1; D not certain. The CDR3 length is 15 residues. V lost 0 bases and J lost 4, with 11 bases in between. CDR1 is SGHRS and CDR2 is YFSETQ in the germline V gene. The CDR3 reads CASSLESGKYNEQFF. The CDR3 DNA follows: TGCGCCAGCAGCTTGGAATCAGGCAAATACAATGAGCAGTTCTTC.

V gene TRBV2 combines with J gene TRBJ1-2; the D gene is possibly TRBD1 (6 bases). Germline assignment: CDR1 SNHLY and CDR2 FYNNEI. The CDR3 sequence is 12 residues long. The V and J ends lost 10 bases and 4 bases respectively, with 13 bases between them. In DNA, the CDR3 is TGTGCCACCCGGGACAATTCCTATGGCTACACCTTC. Translation: CATRDNSYGYTF.

Regarding this clone: At one of its ends the junction is not consistent with the germline gene, which may arise from a read error. V usage is TRBV7-7 and J usage is TRBJ2-7; maybe TRBD2 (6 bases). Germline V gives CDR1 SSHAT, CDR2 FNYEAQ (reference sequence). There are 15 residues in the CDR3. CDR3 residues: CASSLSTGGVSEQYF. Written as DNA, the CDR3 is TGTGCTAGCAGCTTATCTACCGGGGGAGTATCCGAGCAGTACTTC.

The chain couples TRBV18 to TRBJ1-1; unclear D gene. V was trimmed by 2 bases and J by 4 bases, leaving 14 bases between them. CDR3 size: 15 residues. Germline lookup yields CDR1 KGHSH and CDR2 LQKENI. As DNA, the CDR3 is TGTGCCAGCTCACCAGGAAGACATCCGACCACTGAAGCTTTCTTT. This encodes CASSPGRHPTTEAFF.

The V gene is TRBV19, the J gene TRBJ1-2; a possible D gene is TRBD1 (5 bases). V lost 6 bases to trimming and J lost 4 bases, with 9 bases between them. CDR3 length equals 12 residues. Germline values: CDR1 LNHDA, CDR2 SQIVND (reference sequence). CDR3 region: CASRDSVYGYTF. CDR3 DNA sequence: TGTGCCAGTAGAGACAGCGTCTATGGCTACACCTTC.

This rearrangement joins TRBV21-1 to TRBJ1-3; TRBD1, the table's D call, lacks a check against the DNA. TRBV21-1 is termed a pseudogene. The CDR3 consists of 15 residues. CDR3 loop: CASSLTGVSGNTIYF. The CDR3 nucleotides read TGTGCCAGCAGCTTAACAGGGGTCTCTGGAAACACCATATATTTT.

The chain couples TRBV6-5 to TRBJ1-4; D may be TRBD1 (6 bases). The V and J ends lost 6 bases and 3 bases respectively, with 11 bases between them. There are 14 residues in the CDR3. Per germline, CDR1 MNHEY and CDR2 SVGAGI. This chain's CDR3 is CASRKGHPNEKLFF. The CDR3 bases are TGTGCCAGCAGAAAGGGACACCCTAATGAAAAACTGTTTTTT.

The rearrangement joins TRBV4-3 to TRBJ2-3; 7 nucleotides agree with TRBD1. Losses at the gene ends were 4 bases for V and 5 bases for J; bases not matched to a gene: 12. CDR3 length: 16 residues. Germline V lookup: CDR1 LGHNA, CDR2 YSLEER. In DNA form, the CDR3 reads TGCGCCAGCAGCCGACAACAGGGGCGATATGGAGATACGCAGTATTTT. Translation gives CASSRQQGRYGDTQYF.

V usage is TRBV12-2 and J usage is TRBJ2-1; the tabulated D call, TRBD2, remains unverified against the DNA. TRBV12-2 is noted as a pseudogene. The CDR3 is 18 amino acids. CDR3 DNA: TGTGCAAGTCGTCAATTAAACATAGCGGGGGGCTCCTACAATGAGCAGTTCTTC. This encodes CASRQLNIAGGSYNEQFF.

This sequence joins TRBV7-8 and TRBJ1-5, with D uncertain. CDR3 length: 14 amino acids. The V and J ends lost 2 bases and 7 bases respectively, with 12 bases between them. Per the germline V gene, CDR1 is SGHVS and CDR2 is FQNEAQ. The CDR3 protein is CASSLFEGRQPQHF. The CDR3 nucleotides read TGTGCCAGCAGCTTATTTGAGGGTCGGCAGCCCCAGCATTTT.